This is a list of T cell receptor beta chains from one sample in a study of CXCR3-negative and CXCR3-positive naive CD8 T cells. After re-calling the 5' RACE reads, TCRdb lists one entry per CDR3 protein, DNA absent. The sample's table shows 20,000 to 25,000 distinct CDR3 sequences. The source material was memory CD8+ T cells from blood. Every receptor here comes from a human donor in good health. Some clones in this sample may be carry-over from other donors' samples. CDR3s include the opening cysteine and the closing phenylalanine or tryptophan. Fields, in order: V gene, J gene, CDR3 protein.

TRBV9,TRBJ2-1,CASSGLAGGTYNEQFF
TRBV29-1,TRBJ2-3,CSVENPGLSTDTQYF
TRBV28,TRBJ2-7,CASSPGQAHEQYF
TRBV6-1,TRBJ2-3,CASRSDSHLDSDTQYF
TRBV2,TRBJ1-2,CATTFGTDYGYTF
TRBV27,TRBJ2-7,CASSLSGQGSPYRNYEQYF
TRBV11-1,TRBJ2-1,CASSLMGYNEQFF
TRBV28,TRBJ2-2,CASSPPREVTGELFF
TRBV20-1,TRBJ2-7,CSAEDRDRNYEQYF
TRBV7-9,TRBJ1-1,CASRDLGTEAFF
TRBV25-1,TRBJ2-1,CASSAGTSFYNEQFF
TRBV28,TRBJ2-1,CASTPGLAYNEQFF
TRBV20-1,TRBJ1-1,CSARLRDTEAFF
TRBV29-1,TRBJ2-3,CSVEGGRVTDTQYF
TRBV7-6,TRBJ2-3,CASSLAGGGGTDTQYF
TRBV10-2,TRBJ1-1,CASSEGDRDTEAFF
TRBV7-9,TRBJ2-7,CASSLVQGASYEQYF
TRBV4-1,TRBJ2-1,CASSLGRSDSWRIEQFF
TRBV27,TRBJ2-2,CASSLTAGDTGELFF
TRBV7-9,TRBJ2-6,CASSPWGAPGANVLTF